The rows below give T cell receptor beta chains drawn from one sample of a study of cytomegalovirus exposure and HLA in healthy donors. Sequencing used immunoSEQ multiplex PCR; TCRdb keeps in-frame clones, though not all of them. The sample carries roughly 180,000 clones, 76% recorded once. Input material: PBMCs. The receptor set was obtained from a female donor in good health and CMV-seronegative. The CDR3 runs from the conserved cysteine through the conserved F or W. The D gene is left open where the match is weak. Not all rows give a size; the values are once, few, many and, for expanded clones, a class.

v_call: TRBV7-3
j_call: TRBJ2-3
cdr3_length: 15
d_call: -
clone_size: -
cdr3_nt: TGTGCCAGCAGCGAATCCCTGACTAGCACAGATACGCAGTATTTT
cdr3_aa: CASSESLTSTDTQYF

v_call: TRBV7-6
j_call: TRBJ1-2
cdr3_length: 16
d_call: TRBD1
clone_size: -
cdr3_nt: TGTGCCAGCAGCTTAGTGGGAGGACAGGGGAACTATGGCTACACCTTC
cdr3_aa: CASSLVGGQGNYGYTF

v_call: TRBV9
j_call: TRBJ1-6
cdr3_length: 14
d_call: -
clone_size: -
cdr3_nt: TGTGCCAGCAGCGAAGGGGTAGTTAATTCACCCCTCCACTTT
cdr3_aa: CASSEGVVNSPLHF

v_call: TRBV7-2
j_call: TRBJ2-1
cdr3_length: 12
d_call: -
clone_size: -
cdr3_nt: TGTGCCAGCAGCAAGACTACAATTGAGCAGTTCTTC
cdr3_aa: CASSKTTIEQFF

v_call: TRBV5-6
j_call: TRBJ2-3
cdr3_length: 16
d_call: -
clone_size: -
cdr3_nt: TGTGCCAGCAGCTTGCGACAAGTACGGGGTACAGATACGCAGTATTTT
cdr3_aa: CASSLRQVRGTDTQYF

v_call: TRBV19
j_call: TRBJ2-7
cdr3_length: 13
d_call: TRBD1
clone_size: once
cdr3_nt: TGTGCCAGTAGTATAGGACAGGGCTACGAGCAGTACTTC
cdr3_aa: CASSIGQGYEQYF

v_call: TRBV11-3
j_call: TRBJ2-2
cdr3_length: 14
d_call: -
clone_size: -
cdr3_nt: TGTGCCAGCAGCCCGACGGGTTGGCCCGGGGAGCTGTTTTTT
cdr3_aa: CASSPTGWPGELFF

v_call: TRBV7-2
j_call: TRBJ2-2
cdr3_length: 16
d_call: -
clone_size: few
cdr3_nt: TGTGCCAGCAGCAAGGACAGCGCTTCAAACACCGGGGAGCTGTTTTTT
cdr3_aa: CASSKDSASNTGELFF

v_call: TRBV6-6
j_call: TRBJ2-4
cdr3_length: 13
d_call: -
clone_size: -
cdr3_nt: TGTGCCAGCAGTTTACAAACCAAAAACAGTCAGTACTTC
cdr3_aa: CASSLQTKNSQYF

v_call: TRBV7-3
j_call: TRBJ1-1
cdr3_length: 15
d_call: -
clone_size: -
cdr3_nt: TGTGCCAGCAGCTTAGGTGGGGGGATGAACACTGAAGCTTTCTTT
cdr3_aa: CASSLGGGMNTEAFF

v_call: TRBV5-8
j_call: TRBJ2-1
cdr3_length: 16
d_call: TRBD2
clone_size: -
cdr3_nt: TGTGCCAGCAGCTTGTCCCGCGGGAGGGTCTACAATGAGCAGTTCTTC
cdr3_aa: CASSLSRGRVYNEQFF

v_call: TRBV5-1
j_call: TRBJ2-3
cdr3_length: 15
d_call: TRBD2
clone_size: -
cdr3_nt: TGCGCCAGCAGCTTGACTAGCGGCCGGGCAGATACGCAGTATTTT
cdr3_aa: CASSLTSGRADTQYF

v_call: TRBV10-3
j_call: TRBJ2-1
cdr3_length: 15
d_call: TRBD2
clone_size: -
cdr3_nt: TGTGCCATCAGCGCCGGGACTAGCGGGAGGAATGAGCAGTTCTTC
cdr3_aa: CAISAGTSGRNEQFF

v_call: TRBV18
j_call: TRBJ1-2
cdr3_length: 13
d_call: -
clone_size: -
cdr3_nt: TGTGCCAGCTCACCACGGGACACCTATGGCTACACCTTC
cdr3_aa: CASSPRDTYGYTF

v_call: TRBV6-1
j_call: TRBJ1-1
cdr3_length: 15
d_call: -
clone_size: -
cdr3_nt: TGTGCCAGCAGTGGAAGCCGGGGTTTGAACACTGAAGCTTTCTTT
cdr3_aa: CASSGSRGLNTEAFF

v_call: TRBV19
j_call: TRBJ2-5
cdr3_length: 13
d_call: TRBD1
clone_size: -
cdr3_nt: TGTGCCAGTAGGGGACAGTACCTAGAGACCCAGTACTTC
cdr3_aa: CASRGQYLETQYF

v_call: TRBV20-1
j_call: TRBJ2-5
cdr3_length: 10
d_call: -
clone_size: -
cdr3_nt: TGCAGTGCTATACAAGAGACCCAGTACTTC
cdr3_aa: CSAIQETQYF

v_call: TRBV7-2
j_call: TRBJ1-5
cdr3_length: 13
d_call: -
clone_size: once
cdr3_nt: TGTGCCAGCAGGCAGTCGATCAATCAGCCCCAGCATTTT
cdr3_aa: CASRQSINQPQHF

v_call: TRBV30
j_call: TRBJ1-2
cdr3_length: 15
d_call: -
clone_size: once
cdr3_nt: TGTGCCTGGAGTGGTCCCCAGGGTTGGATACTCGGCTACACCTTC
cdr3_aa: CAWSGPQGWILGYTF

v_call: TRBV19
j_call: TRBJ2-3
cdr3_length: 18
d_call: -
clone_size: -
cdr3_nt: TGTGCCAGTAGTAGGGGGACAGGGATTAGCGGGACGGCAGATACGCAGTATTTT
cdr3_aa: CASSRGTGISGTADTQYF

v_call: TRBV10-3
j_call: TRBJ2-1
cdr3_length: 15
d_call: -
clone_size: -
cdr3_nt: TGTGCCATCAGCCCGGGACAAACACGACACAATGAGCAGTTCTTC
cdr3_aa: CAISPGQTRHNEQFF

v_call: TRBV10-3
j_call: TRBJ2-7
cdr3_length: 14
d_call: TRBD1
clone_size: -
cdr3_nt: TGTGCCATCAGTGGAGGGACAGGGGGCTACGAGCAGTACTTC
cdr3_aa: CAISGGTGGYEQYF

v_call: TRBV7-2
j_call: TRBJ2-7
cdr3_length: 16
d_call: -
clone_size: -
cdr3_nt: TGTGCCAGCAGCTTAGGGGGGCGGAGCGGATTTGAGGAGCAGTACTTC
cdr3_aa: CASSLGGRSGFEEQYF

v_call: TRBV5-4
j_call: TRBJ2-4
cdr3_length: 15
d_call: TRBD1
clone_size: -
cdr3_nt: TGTGCCAGCAGCTCGGAAGGACAGGGGCAAAACATTCAGTACTTC
cdr3_aa: CASSSEGQGQNIQYF

v_call: TRBV7-2
j_call: TRBJ1-5
cdr3_length: 15
d_call: TRBD1
clone_size: -
cdr3_nt: TGTGCCAGCAGCTTGGGGACAGGGATCAATCAGCCCCAGCATTTT
cdr3_aa: CASSLGTGINQPQHF